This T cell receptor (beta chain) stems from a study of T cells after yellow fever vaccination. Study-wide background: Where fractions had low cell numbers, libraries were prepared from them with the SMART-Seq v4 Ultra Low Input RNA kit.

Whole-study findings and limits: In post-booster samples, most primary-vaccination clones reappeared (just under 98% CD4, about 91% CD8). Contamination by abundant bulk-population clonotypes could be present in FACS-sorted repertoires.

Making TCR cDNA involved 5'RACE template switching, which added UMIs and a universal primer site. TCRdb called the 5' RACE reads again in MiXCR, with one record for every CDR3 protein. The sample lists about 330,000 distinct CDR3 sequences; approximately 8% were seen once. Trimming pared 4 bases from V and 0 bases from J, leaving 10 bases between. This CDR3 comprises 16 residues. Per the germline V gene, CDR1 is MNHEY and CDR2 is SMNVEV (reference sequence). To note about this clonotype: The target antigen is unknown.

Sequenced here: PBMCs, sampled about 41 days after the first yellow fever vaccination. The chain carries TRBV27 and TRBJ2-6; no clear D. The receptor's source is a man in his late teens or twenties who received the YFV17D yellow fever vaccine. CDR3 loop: CASSSLQSSGANVLTF. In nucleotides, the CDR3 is TGTGCCAGCAGTTCATTACAGAGCTCTGGGGCCAACGTCCTGACTTTC.